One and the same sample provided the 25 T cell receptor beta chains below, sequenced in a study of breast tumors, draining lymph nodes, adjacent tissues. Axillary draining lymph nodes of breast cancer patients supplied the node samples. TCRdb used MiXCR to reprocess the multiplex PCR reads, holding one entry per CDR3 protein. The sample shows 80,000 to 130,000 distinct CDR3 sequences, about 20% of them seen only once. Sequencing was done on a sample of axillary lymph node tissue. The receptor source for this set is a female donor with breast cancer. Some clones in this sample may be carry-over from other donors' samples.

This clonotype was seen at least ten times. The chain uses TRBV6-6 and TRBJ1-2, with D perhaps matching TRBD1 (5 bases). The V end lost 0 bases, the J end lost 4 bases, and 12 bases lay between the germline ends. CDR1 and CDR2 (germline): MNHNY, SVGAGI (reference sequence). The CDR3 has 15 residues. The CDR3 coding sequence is TGTGCCAGCAGTTACTCGGGGGGACCCGCCTATGGCTACACCTTC. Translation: CASSYSGGPAYGYTF.

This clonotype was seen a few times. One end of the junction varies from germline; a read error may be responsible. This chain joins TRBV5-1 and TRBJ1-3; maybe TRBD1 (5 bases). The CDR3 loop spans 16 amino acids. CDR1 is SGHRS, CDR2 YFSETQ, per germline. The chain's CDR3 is CASSGGTANSGNAIYF. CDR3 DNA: TGCGCCAGCAGCGGCGGGACGGCGAACTCTGGAAACGCCATATATTTT.

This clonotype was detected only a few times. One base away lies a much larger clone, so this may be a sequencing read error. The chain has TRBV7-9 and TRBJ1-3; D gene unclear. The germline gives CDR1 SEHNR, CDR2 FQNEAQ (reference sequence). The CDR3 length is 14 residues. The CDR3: CAGSPSGSGNTIYF. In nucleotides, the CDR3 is TGTGCCGGCAGCCCCTCGGGGTCCGGAAACACCATATATTTT.

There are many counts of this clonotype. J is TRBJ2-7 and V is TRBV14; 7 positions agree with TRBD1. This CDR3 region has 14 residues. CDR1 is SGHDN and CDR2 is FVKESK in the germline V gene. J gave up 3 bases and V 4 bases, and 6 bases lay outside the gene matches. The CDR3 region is CASSRLTGLYEQYF. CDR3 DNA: TGTGCCAGCAGCCGCCTGACAGGGCTCTACGAGCAGTACTTC.

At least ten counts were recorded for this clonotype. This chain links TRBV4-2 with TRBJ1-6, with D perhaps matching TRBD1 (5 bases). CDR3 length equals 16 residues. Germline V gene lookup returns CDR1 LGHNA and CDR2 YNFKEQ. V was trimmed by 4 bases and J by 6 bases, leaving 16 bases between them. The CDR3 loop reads CASSRNSEGVNSPLHF. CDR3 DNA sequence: TGTGCCAGCAGCCGGAATTCAGAAGGGGTTAATTCACCCCTCCACTTT.

CDR3 loop: CSARRQESYGYTF. CDR3 in DNA: TGCAGTGCTAGACGGCAGGAGAGCTATGGCTACACCTTC. V usage is TRBV20-1 and J usage is TRBJ1-2, with unresolved D. Germline V gene sequence: CDR1 DFQATT, CDR2 SNEGSKA (reference sequence). With 2 bases removed from V and 4 bases from J, the gap between germline ends came to 11 bases. This CDR3 has 13 amino acids.

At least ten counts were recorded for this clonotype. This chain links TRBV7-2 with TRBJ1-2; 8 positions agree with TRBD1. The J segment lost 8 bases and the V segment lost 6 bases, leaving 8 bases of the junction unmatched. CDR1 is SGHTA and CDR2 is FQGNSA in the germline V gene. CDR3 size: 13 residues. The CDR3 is CASRQGQGEGYTF. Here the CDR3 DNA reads TGTGCCAGCAGACAAGGACAGGGCGAAGGCTACACCTTC.

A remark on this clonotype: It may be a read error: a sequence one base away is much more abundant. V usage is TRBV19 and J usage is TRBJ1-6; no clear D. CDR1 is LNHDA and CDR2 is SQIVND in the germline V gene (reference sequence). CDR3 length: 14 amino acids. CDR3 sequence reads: CATHGSRSNSPPHF. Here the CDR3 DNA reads TGTGCCACTCACGGGTCCCGGAGTAATTCACCCCCCCACTTT.

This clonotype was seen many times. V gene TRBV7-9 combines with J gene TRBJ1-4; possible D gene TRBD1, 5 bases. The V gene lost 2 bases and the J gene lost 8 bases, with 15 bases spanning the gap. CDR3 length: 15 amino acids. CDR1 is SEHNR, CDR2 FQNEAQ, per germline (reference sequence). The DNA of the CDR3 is TGTGCCAGCAGCTTAATTTGGCAGGGTATCGAAAAACTGTTTTTT. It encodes CASSLIWQGIEKLFF.

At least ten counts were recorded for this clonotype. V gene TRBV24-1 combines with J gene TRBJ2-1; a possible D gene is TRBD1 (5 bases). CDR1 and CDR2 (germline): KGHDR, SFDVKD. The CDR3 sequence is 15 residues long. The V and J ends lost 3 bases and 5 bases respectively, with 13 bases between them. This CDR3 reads CATSDRSGLNNEQFF. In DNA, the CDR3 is TGTGCCACCAGTGATCGGTCAGGGCTGAACAATGAGCAGTTCTTC.

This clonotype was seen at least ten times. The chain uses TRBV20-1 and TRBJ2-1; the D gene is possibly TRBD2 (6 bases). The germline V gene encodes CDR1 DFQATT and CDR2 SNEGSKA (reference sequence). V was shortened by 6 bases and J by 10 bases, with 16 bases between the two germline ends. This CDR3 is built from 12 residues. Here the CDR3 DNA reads TGCAGTGCAGAACCGGGACTCAGGGAGCAGTTCTTC. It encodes CSAEPGLREQFF.

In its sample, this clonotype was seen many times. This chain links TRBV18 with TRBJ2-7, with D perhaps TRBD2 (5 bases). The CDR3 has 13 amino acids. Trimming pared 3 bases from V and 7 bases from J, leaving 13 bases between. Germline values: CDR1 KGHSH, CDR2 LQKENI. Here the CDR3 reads CASSPGVAREQYF. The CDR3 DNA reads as TGTGCCAGCTCACCGGGCGTAGCGCGGGAGCAGTACTTC.

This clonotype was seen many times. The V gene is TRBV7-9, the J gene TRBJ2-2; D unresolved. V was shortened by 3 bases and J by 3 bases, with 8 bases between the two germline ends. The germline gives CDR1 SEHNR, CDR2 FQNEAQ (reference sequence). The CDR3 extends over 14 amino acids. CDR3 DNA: TGTGCCAGCAGCTTTATCTCGGACACCGGGGAGCTGTTTTTT. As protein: CASSFISDTGELFF.

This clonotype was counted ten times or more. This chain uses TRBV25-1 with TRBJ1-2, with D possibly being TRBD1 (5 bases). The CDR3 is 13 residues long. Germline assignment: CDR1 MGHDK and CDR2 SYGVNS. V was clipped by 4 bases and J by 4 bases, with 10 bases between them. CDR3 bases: TGTGCCAGCAGTGGTTCCAGGGCCTATGGCTACACCTTC. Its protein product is CASSGSRAYGYTF.

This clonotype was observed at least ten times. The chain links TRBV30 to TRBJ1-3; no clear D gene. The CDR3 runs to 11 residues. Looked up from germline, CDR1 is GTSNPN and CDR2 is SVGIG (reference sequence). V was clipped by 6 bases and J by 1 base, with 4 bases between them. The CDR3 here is CACPSGNTIYF. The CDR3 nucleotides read TGTGCCTGTCCATCTGGAAACACCATATATTTT.

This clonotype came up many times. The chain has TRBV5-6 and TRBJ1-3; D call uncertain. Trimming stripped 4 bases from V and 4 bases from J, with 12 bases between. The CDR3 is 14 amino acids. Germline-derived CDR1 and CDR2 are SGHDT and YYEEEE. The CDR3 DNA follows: TGTGCCAGCAGCCTTGTCCCGGTAGGAAACACCATATATTTT. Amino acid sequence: CASSLVPVGNTIYF. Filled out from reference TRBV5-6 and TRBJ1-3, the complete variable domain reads DAGVTQSPTHLIKTRGQQVTLRCSPKSGHDTVSWYQQALGQGPQFIFQYYEEEERQRGNFPDRFSGHQFPNYSSELNVNALLLGDSALYLCASSLVPVGNTIYFGEGSWLTVV.

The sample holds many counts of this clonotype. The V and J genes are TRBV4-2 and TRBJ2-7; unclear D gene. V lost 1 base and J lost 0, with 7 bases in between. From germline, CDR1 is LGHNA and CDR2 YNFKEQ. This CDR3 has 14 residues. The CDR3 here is CASSQGRSSYEQYF. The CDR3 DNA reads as TGTGCCAGCAGCCAAGGGCGGAGCTCCTACGAGCAGTACTTC.

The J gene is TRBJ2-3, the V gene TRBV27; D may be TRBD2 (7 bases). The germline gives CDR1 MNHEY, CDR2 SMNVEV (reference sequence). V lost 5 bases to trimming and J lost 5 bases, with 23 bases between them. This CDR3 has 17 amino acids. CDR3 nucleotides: TGTGCCAGCAGTCCGCCGGGACGGGGGGCGATCCGAGATACGCAGTATTTT. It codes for CASSPPGRGAIRDTQYF.

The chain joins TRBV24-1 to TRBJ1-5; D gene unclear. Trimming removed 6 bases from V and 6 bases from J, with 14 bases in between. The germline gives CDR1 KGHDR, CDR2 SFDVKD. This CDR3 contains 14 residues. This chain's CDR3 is CATSNGPEGQPQHF. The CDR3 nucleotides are TGTGCCACCAGTAATGGTCCCGAAGGTCAGCCCCAGCATTTT.

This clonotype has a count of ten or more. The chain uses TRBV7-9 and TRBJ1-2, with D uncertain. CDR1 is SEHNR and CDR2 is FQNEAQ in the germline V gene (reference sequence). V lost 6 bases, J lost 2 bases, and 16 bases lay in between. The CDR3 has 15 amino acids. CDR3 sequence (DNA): TGTGCCAGCAGTCCCCCCGGCTGGCAGAACTATGGCTACACCTTC. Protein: CASSPPGWQNYGYTF.

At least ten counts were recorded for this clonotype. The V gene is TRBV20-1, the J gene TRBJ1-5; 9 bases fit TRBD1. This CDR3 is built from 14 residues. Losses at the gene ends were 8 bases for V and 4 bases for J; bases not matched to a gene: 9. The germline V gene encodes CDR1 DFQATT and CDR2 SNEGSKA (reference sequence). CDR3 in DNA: TGCAGTAGAAAACGACAGGGGGTAAATCAGCCCCAGCATTTT. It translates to CSRKRQGVNQPQHF.

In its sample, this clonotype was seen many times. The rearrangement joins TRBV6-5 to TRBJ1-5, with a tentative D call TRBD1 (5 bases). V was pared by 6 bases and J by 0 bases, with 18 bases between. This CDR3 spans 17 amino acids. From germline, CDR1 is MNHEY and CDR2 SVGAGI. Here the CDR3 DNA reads TGTGCCAGCAGCCAGAGTTTCGGGGCTTATAGCAATCAGCCCCAGCATTTT. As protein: CASSQSFGAYSNQPQHF.

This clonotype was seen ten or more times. The CDR3: CASSRDRGETQYF. The CDR3 coding sequence is TGTGCCAGCAGCCGGGACAGGGGAGAGACCCAGTACTTC. This sequence joins TRBV5-8 and TRBJ2-5; 10 bases match TRBD1. The CDR3 extends over 13 amino acids. V lost 4 bases, J lost 4 bases, and 1 base stayed unmatched. Germline-derived CDR1 and CDR2 are SGHTS and YDEGEE.

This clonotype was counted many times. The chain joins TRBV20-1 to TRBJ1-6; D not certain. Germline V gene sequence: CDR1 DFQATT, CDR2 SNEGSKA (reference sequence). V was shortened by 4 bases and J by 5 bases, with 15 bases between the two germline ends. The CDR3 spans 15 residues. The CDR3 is CSAMDGLGHNSPLHF. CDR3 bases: TGCAGTGCTATGGACGGATTAGGCCATAATTCACCCCTCCACTTT.

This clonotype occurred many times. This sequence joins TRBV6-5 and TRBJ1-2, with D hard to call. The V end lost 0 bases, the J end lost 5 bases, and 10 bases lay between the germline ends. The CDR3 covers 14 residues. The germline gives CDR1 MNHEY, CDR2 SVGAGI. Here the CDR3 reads CASSYSPGPYGYTF. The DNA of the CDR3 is TGTGCCAGCAGTTACTCGCCGGGTCCTTATGGCTACACCTTC.